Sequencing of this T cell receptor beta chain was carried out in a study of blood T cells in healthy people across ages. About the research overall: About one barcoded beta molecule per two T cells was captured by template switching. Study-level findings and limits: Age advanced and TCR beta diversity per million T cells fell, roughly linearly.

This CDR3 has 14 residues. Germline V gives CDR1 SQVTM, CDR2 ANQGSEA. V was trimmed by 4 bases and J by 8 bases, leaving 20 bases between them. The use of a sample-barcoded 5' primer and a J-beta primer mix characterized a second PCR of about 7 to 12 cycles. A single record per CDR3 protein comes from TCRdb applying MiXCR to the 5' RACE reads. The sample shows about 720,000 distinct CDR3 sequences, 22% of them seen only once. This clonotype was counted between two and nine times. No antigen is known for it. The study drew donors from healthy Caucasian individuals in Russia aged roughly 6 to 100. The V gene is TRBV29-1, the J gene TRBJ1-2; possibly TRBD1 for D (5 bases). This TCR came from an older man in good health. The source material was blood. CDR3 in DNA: TGCAGCGTTGTGGGATCCAAGACTCGGGGCGGCTACACCTTC. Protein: CSVVGSKTRGGYTF.